This T cell receptor (beta chain) was recovered during a study of cytotoxic CD8 clonotypes in ibrutinib-treated CLL. Germline V gene sequence: CDR1 SGHDT, CDR2 YYEEEE. V trimming: 4 bases; J trimming: 4 bases; junction bases outside the gene matches: 9. The CDR3 runs to 15 residues. Profiling relied on immunoSEQ multiplex PCR, and the TCRdb table lists in-frame clones only, not all of them. The sample lists fewer than 400,000 clones; under 70% were seen once. In its sample, this clone was seen a few times. This material consisted of PBMCs, taken after 36 months of ibrutinib treatment. The genes are TRBV5-6 and TRBJ2-7; 9 nucleotides agree with TRBD1. This TCR came from a human donor with chronic lymphocytic leukemia. This CDR3 is CASSRTGTGSYEQYF. Written as DNA, the CDR3 is TGTGCCAGCAGCCGCACCGGGACAGGGAGTTACGAGCAGTACTTC.